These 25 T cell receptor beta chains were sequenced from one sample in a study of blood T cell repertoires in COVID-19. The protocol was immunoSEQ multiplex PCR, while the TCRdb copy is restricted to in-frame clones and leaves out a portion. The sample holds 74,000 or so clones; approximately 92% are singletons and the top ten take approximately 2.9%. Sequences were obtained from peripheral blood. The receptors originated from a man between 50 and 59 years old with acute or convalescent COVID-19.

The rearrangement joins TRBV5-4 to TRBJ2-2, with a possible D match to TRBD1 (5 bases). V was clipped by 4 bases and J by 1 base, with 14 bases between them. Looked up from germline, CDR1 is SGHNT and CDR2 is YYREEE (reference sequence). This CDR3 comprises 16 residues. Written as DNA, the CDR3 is TGTGCCAGCAGCCCCCAAAATACAGGGAACACCGGGGAGCTGTTTTTT. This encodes CASSPQNTGNTGELFF.

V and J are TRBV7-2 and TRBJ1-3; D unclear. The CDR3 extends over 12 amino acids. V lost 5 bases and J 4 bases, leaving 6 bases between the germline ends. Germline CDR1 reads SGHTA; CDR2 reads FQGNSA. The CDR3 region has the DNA TGTGCCAGCAGCCCCCAGGGAAACACCATATATTTT. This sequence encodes CASSPQGNTIYF.

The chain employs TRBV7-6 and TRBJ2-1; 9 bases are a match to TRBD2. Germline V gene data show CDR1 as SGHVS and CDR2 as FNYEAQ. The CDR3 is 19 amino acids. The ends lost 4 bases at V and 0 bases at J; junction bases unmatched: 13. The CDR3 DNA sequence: TGTGCCAGCAGCTCCACCCTAGCGGGGATTCCAAGCTCCTACAATGAGCAGTTCTTC. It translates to CASSSTLAGIPSSYNEQFF.

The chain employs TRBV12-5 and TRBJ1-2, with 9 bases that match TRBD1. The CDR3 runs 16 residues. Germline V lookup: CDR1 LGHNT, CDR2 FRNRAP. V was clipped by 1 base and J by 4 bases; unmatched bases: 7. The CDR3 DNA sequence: TGTGCTAGTGGTTTGGGTACAGGGGGCTTTGGCTATGGCTACACCTTC. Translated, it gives CASGLGTGGFGYGYTF.

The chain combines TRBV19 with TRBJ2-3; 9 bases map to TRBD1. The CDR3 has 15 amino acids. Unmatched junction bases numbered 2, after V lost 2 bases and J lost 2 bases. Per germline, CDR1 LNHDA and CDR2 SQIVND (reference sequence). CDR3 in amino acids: CASSITQGATDTQYF. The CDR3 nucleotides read TGTGCCAGTAGTATAACACAGGGGGCCACAGATACGCAGTATTTT.

CDR3 sequence (DNA): TGTGCCAGCAGCCCCGGGACTAGCGGAAAGAGCACAGATACGCAGTATTTT. It translates to CASSPGTSGKSTDTQYF. The gene calls are TRBV9 and TRBJ2-3, with 11 bases fitting TRBD2. The J segment lost 0 bases and the V segment lost 4 bases, leaving 7 bases of the junction unmatched. Germline CDR1 and CDR2: SGDLS and YYNGEE. This CDR3 is 17 amino acids long.

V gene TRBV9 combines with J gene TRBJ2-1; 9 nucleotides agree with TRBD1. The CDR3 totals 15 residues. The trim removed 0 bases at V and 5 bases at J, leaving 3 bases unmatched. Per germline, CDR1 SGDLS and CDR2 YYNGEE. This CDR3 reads CASSVVGTGHNEQFF. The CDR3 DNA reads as TGTGCCAGCAGCGTAGTGGGGACAGGGCACAATGAGCAGTTCTTC. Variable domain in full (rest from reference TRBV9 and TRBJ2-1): DSGVTQTPKHLITATGQRVTLRCSPRSGDLSVYWYQQSLDQGLQFLIQYYNGEERAKGNILERFSAQQFPDLHSELNLSSLELGDSALYFCASSVVGTGHNEQFFGPGTRLTVL.

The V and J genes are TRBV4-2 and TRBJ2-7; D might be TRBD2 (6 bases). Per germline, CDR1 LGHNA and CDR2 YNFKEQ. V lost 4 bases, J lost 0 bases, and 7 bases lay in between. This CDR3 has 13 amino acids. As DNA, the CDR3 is TGTGCCAGCAGCCGGGGGGACTCCTACGAGCAGTACTTC. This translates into CASSRGDSYEQYF.

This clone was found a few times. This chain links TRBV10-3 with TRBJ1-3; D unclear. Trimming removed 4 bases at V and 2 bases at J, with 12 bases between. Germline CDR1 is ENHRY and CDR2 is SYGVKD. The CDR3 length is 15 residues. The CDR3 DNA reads TGTGCCATCAGTGGAGGGAATGCTGCTGGAAACACCATATATTTT. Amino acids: CAISGGNAAGNTIYF.

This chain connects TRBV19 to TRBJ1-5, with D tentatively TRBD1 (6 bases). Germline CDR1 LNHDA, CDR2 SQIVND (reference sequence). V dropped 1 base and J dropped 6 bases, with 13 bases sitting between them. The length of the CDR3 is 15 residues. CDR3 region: CASSIGGGRGQPQHF. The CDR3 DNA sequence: TGTGCCAGTAGTATAGGTGGGGGCCGGGGTCAGCCCCAGCATTTT.

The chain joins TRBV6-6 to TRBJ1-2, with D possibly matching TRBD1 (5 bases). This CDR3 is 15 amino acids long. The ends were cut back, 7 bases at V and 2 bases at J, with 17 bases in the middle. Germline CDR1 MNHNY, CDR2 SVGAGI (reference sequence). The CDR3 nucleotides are TGTGCCAGCACACAACCTGCACAGGAGAACTATGGCTACACCTTC. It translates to CASTQPAQENYGYTF.

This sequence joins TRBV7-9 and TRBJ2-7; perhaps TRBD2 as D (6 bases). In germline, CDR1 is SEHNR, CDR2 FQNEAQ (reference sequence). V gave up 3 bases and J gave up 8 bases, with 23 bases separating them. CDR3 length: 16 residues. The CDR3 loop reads CASSFRTGGREDKQYF. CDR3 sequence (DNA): TGTGCCAGCAGCTTTAGGACGGGTGGCAGGGAGGACAAGCAGTACTTC. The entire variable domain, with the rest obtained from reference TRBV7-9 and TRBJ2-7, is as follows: DTGVSQNPRHKITKRGQNVTFRCDPISEHNRLYWYRQTLGQGPEFLTYFQNEAQLEKSRLLSDRFSAERPKGSFSTLEIQRTEQGDSAMYLCASSFRTGGREDKQYFGPGTRLTVT.

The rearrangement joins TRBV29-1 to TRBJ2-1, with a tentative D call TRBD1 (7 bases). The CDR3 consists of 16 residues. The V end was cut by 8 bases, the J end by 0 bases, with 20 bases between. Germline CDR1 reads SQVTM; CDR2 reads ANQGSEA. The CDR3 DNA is TGCAGCATAGTAAGATGGGGGGACAGCTCCTACAATGAGCAGTTCTTC. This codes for CSIVRWGDSSYNEQFF.

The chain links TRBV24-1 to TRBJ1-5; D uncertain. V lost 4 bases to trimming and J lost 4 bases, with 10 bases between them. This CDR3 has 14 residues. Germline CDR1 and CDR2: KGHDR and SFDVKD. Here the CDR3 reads CATSDYRPNQPQHF. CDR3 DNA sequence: TGTGCCACCAGTGACTACCGCCCGAATCAGCCCCAGCATTTT.

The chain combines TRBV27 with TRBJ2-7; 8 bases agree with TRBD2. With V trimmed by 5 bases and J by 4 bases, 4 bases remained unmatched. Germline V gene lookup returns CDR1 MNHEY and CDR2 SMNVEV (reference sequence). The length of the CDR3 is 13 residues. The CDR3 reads CASSGLARYEQYF. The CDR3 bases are TGTGCCAGCAGTGGACTAGCCCGGTACGAGCAGTACTTC.

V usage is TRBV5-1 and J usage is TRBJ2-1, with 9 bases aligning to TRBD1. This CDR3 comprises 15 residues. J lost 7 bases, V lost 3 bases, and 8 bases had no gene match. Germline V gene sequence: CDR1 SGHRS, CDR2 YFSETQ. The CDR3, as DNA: TGCGCCAGCAGCTACGGGACAGGGAAGGGTAATGAGCAGTTCTTC. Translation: CASSYGTGKGNEQFF. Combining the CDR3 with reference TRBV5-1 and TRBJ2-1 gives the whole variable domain KAGVTQTPRYLIKTRGQQVTLSCSPISGHRSVSWYQQTPGQGLQFLFEYFSETQRNKGNFPGRFSGRQFSNSRSEMNVSTLELGDSALYLCASSYGTGKGNEQFFGPGTRLTVL.

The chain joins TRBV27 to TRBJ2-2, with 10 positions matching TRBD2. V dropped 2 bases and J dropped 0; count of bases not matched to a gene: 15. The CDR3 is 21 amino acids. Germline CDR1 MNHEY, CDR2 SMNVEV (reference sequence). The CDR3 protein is CASSLTPRQREGPANTGELFF. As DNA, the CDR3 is TGTGCCAGCAGTTTAACCCCTCGTCAGCGGGAGGGCCCGGCGAACACCGGGGAGCTGTTTTTT.

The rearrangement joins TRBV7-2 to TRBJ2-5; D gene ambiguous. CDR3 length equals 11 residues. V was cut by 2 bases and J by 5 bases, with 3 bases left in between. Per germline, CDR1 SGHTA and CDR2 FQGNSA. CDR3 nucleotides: TGTGCCAGCAGCTTATCGGAGACCCAGTACTTC. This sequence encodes CASSLSETQYF. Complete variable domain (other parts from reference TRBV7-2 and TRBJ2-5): GAGVSQSPSNKVTEKGKDVELRCDPISGHTALYWYRQSLGQGLEFLIYFQGNSAPDKSGLPSDRFSAERTGGSVSTLTIQRTQQEDSAVYLCASSLSETQYFGPGTRLLVL.

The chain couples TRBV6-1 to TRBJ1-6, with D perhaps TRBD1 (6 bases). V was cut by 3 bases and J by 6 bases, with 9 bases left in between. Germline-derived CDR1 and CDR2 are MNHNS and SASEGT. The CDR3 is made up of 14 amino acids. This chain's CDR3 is CASSEWTVNSPLHF. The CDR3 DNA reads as TGTGCCAGCAGTGAGTGGACAGTTAATTCACCCCTCCACTTT.

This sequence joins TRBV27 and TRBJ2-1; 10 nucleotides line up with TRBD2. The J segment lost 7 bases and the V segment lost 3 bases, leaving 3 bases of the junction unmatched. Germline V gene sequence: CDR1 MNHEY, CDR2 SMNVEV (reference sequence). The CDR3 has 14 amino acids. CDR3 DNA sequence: TGTGCCAGCAGTTTCGGACTAGCGGTGAATGAGCAGTTCTTC. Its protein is CASSFGLAVNEQFF.

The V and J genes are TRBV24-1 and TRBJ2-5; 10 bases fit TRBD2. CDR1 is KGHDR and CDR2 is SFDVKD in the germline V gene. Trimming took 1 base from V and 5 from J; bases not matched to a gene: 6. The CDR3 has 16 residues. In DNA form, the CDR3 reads TGTGCCACCAGTGATTTTGCTAGCGGGAGTTTGGAGACCCAGTACTTC. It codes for CATSDFASGSLETQYF.

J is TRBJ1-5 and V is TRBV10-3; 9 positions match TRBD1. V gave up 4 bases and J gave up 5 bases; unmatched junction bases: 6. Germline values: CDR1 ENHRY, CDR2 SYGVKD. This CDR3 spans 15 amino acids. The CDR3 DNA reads TGTGCCATCAGTGTTGGGACAGGGATTGATCAGCCCCAGCATTTT. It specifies CAISVGTGIDQPQHF.

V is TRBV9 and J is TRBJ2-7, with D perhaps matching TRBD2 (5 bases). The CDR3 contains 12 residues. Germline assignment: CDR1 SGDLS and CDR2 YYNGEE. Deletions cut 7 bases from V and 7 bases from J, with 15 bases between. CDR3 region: CASQGPTGEQYF. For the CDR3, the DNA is TGTGCCAGCCAAGGACCGACGGGAGAGCAGTACTTC.

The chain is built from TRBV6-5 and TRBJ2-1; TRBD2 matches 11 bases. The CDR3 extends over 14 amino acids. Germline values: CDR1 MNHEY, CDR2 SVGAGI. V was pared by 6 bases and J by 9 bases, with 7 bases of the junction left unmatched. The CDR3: CASRMLAGGIEQFF. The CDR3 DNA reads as TGTGCCAGCAGAATGCTAGCGGGAGGTATTGAGCAGTTCTTC.

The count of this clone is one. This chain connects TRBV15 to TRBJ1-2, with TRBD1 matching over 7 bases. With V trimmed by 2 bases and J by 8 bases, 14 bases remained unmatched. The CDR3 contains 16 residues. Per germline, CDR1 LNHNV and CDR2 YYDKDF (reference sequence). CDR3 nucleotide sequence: TGTGCCACCAGCAGACGACGTACCCCACAGGGGTCCGGCTACACCTTC. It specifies CATSRRRTPQGSGYTF.